Listed below are T cell receptor beta chains from one sample, sequenced in a study of CD8 T cells in Susac syndrome. In TCRdb, the immunoSEQ multiplex PCR reads were re-called with MiXCR into one record per CDR3 protein. The table lists over 200,000 distinct CDR3 sequences, 95% of them singletons. The material sequenced was CD4+ T cells from PBMCs. Receptor source: a human donor with multiple sclerosis. Both conserved end residues are trimmed from each CDR3.

j_call: TRBJ1-1; v_call: TRBV20-1; cdr3_aa: SASPWNTEAF
j_call: TRBJ2-7; v_call: TRBV20-1; cdr3_aa: SAGDRYEQY
j_call: TRBJ2-7; v_call: TRBV6-5; cdr3_aa: ASSSLGPYEQY
j_call: TRBJ2-3; v_call: TRBV29-1; cdr3_aa: SVHLTSGNTDTQY
j_call: TRBJ2-5; v_call: TRBV7-8; cdr3_aa: ASSSQGRAGQETQY
j_call: TRBJ2-5; v_call: TRBV2; cdr3_aa: ASSERRGYETQY
j_call: TRBJ1-1; v_call: TRBV20-1; cdr3_aa: SAMQGRVNTEAF
j_call: TRBJ1-4; v_call: TRBV20-1; cdr3_aa: SASDQGARKLF
j_call: TRBJ2-7; v_call: TRBV2; cdr3_aa: ASSTGGYEQY
j_call: TRBJ1-2; v_call: TRBV10-3; cdr3_aa: AISEENMGGYT
j_call: TRBJ1-2; v_call: TRBV30; cdr3_aa: AWSVLKGYT
j_call: TRBJ2-7; v_call: TRBV28; cdr3_aa: ASRTQPYEQY
j_call: TRBJ2-3; v_call: TRBV6-6; cdr3_aa: AIRAGGGPTDTQY
j_call: TRBJ1-1; v_call: TRBV2; cdr3_aa: ASRGENLMNTEAF
j_call: TRBJ2-5; v_call: TRBV20-1; cdr3_aa: SAPKGGPKETQY
j_call: TRBJ2-2; v_call: TRBV10-3; cdr3_aa: AIRPGQGGTGELF
j_call: TRBJ2-3; v_call: TRBV7-9; cdr3_aa: ASSLEPLISQY
j_call: TRBJ2-1; v_call: TRBV20-1; cdr3_aa: SATSGGRPNEQF
j_call: TRBJ2-2; v_call: TRBV13; cdr3_aa: ASSPTGANTGELF
j_call: TRBJ1-5; v_call: TRBV12-3/TRBV12-4; cdr3_aa: ASSLEGARNQPQH
j_call: TRBJ2-5; v_call: TRBV14; cdr3_aa: ASSRDRAGLETQY
j_call: TRBJ1-4; v_call: TRBV13; cdr3_aa: ASSLTRRLEKLF
j_call: TRBJ1-2; v_call: TRBV12-3/TRBV12-4; cdr3_aa: ASSLARLDRGGGYT
j_call: TRBJ1-2; v_call: TRBV20-1; cdr3_aa: SASKRESLYGYT
j_call: TRBJ1-1; v_call: TRBV3-1; cdr3_aa: ASRSFAGGLNTEAF
j_call: TRBJ1-3; v_call: TRBV20-1; cdr3_aa: SARDLADGSGNTIY
j_call: TRBJ2-3; v_call: TRBV12-3/TRBV12-4; cdr3_aa: ASTISGTDTQY
j_call: TRBJ1-2; v_call: TRBV7-9; cdr3_aa: ASSLRTGADGYT
j_call: TRBJ1-5; v_call: TRBV4-2; cdr3_aa: ASSHGSSGQPQH